Shown below are 5 T cell receptor beta chains from a single sample sequenced in a study of cytomegalovirus exposure and HLA in healthy donors. Using immunoSEQ multiplex PCR, the repertoire was profiled, and TCRdb retains in-frame clones only, with some absent. The profile covers approximately 150,000 clones, with around nine tenths appearing a single time and 1.4% taken by the ten largest. The sample consisted of PBMCs. Receptors originate from a woman aged 25 to 39 in good health and CMV-seronegative.

This chain links TRBV7-6 with TRBJ2-3, with 8 bases identical to TRBD2. Trimming took 1 base from V and 0 from J; bases not matched to a gene: 3. The CDR3 is 16 residues long. Looked up from germline, CDR1 is SGHVS and CDR2 is FNYEAQ. The CDR3 loop reads CASSLVRGGSTDTQYF. The DNA for the CDR3 is TGTGCCAGCAGCTTAGTCCGCGGGGGGAGCACAGATACGCAGTATTTT.

The rearrangement links TRBV25-1 to TRBJ2-7, with TRBD1 matching over 9 bases. The CDR3 sequence is 15 residues long. After removal of 4 bases from V and 2 bases from J, the junction contained 6 bases not matched to a gene. The germline V gene has CDR1 MGHDK and CDR2 SYGVNS. DNA for the CDR3: TGTGCCAGCAGTGGAGGGACAGGGAGACCCTACGAGCAGTACTTC. Translated: CASSGGTGRPYEQYF.

The chain couples TRBV5-1 to TRBJ1-2; 7 bases match TRBD1. There are 13 residues in the CDR3. Trimming cost V 1 base and J 7 bases; bases outside gene matches: 4. Germline V gene sequence: CDR1 SGHRS, CDR2 YFSETQ. CDR3 in DNA: TGCGCCAGCAGCTTGCAGGGGGGCACTGGCTACACCTTC. Translated, it gives CASSLQGGTGYTF.

The chain links TRBV6-5 to TRBJ1-2; no firm D call. Germline V gives CDR1 MNHEY, CDR2 SVGAGI. Trimming took 6 bases from V and 7 from J, leaving 18 bases between them. CDR3 length: 14 amino acids. CDR3 coding DNA: TGTGCCAGCAGGCCCCCCGGGAATGGTCTTGGCTACACCTTC. It is translated as CASRPPGNGLGYTF.

CDR3 residues: CASSGTSGDNEQFF. In nucleotides, the CDR3 is TGTGCCAGCAGCGGGACTAGCGGGGACAATGAGCAGTTCTTC. This rearrangement joins TRBV2 to TRBJ2-1; 13 bases map to TRBD2. CDR3 length: 14 residues. Germline CDR1 is SNHLY and CDR2 is FYNNEI. V lost 6 bases and J lost 5; bases outside the gene matches: 1.